The 19 T cell receptor beta chains listed next were all sequenced from one sample in a study of regulatory T cells in long-lasting Graves disease. Arm-PCR of CDR3 regions with iRepertoire HTBI primers generated TCR beta libraries. Using its own MiXCR run on the multiplex PCR reads, TCRdb lists one record per CDR3 protein. The sample holds about 460,000 distinct CDR3 sequences; approximately 23% are singletons and the top ten take around 13%. The time point is: persistent/refractory GD, antithyroid drugs over 5 years with positive TRAb. There was RNA extracted from PBMCs, and the TCR library was made from it. The sample was peripheral blood mononuclear cells (PBMCs), taken when the disease was refractory, from a patient treated with antithyroid drugs. Receptor source: a female donor with Graves disease.

This clonotype was found a few times. The CDR3 DNA follows: TGTGCCAGTACTAACAGGGGCGAGCAGTACTTC. Its translation: CASTNRGEQYF. The chain links TRBV19 to TRBJ2-7; 7 bases fit TRBD1. CDR3 length: 11 residues. J was trimmed by 6 bases and V by 7 bases; bases with no gene match: 3. The germline gives CDR1 LNHDA, CDR2 SQIVND (reference sequence).

Remarks on this clonotype: This may be a read error, as it is one base from a much larger clone. This chain connects TRBV7-2 to TRBJ1-1; D perhaps matches TRBD1 (5 bases). Trimming stripped 1 base from V and 2 bases from J, with 14 bases between. This CDR3 has 16 amino acids. Germline lookup yields CDR1 SGHTA and CDR2 FQGNSA. The CDR3 DNA reads as TGTGCCAGCAGCTTAGTCGGGGGGGGGACTAACACTGAAGCTTTCTTT. It encodes CASSLVGGGTNTEAFF.

This chain links TRBV25-1 with TRBJ2-3; 7 nucleotides align to TRBD2. This CDR3 is 16 amino acids long. Germline-derived CDR1 and CDR2 are MGHDK and SYGVNS. The V segment lost 9 bases and the J segment 4 bases; nucleotides outside the gene matches: 16. CDR3 in amino acids: CASREAGVLWADTQYF. The CDR3 region has the DNA TGTGCCAGTCGGGAGGCGGGAGTGCTATGGGCAGATACGCAGTATTTT.

This clonotype was seen only a few times. Here the CDR3 DNA reads TGTGCCAGCAGCCAAGGGGGCAGGCTACAGCCCCAGCATTTT. Its protein is CASSQGGRLQPQHF. V usage is TRBV3-1 and J usage is TRBJ1-5, with a weak D call TRBD1 (5 bases). This CDR3 spans 14 amino acids. The V gene lost 1 base and the J gene lost 7 bases, with 11 bases spanning the gap. Germline V gene data show CDR1 as LGHDT and CDR2 as YNNKEL (reference sequence). The full variable domain, in which reference TRBV3-1 and TRBJ1-5 provide the parts outside the CDR3, is DTAVSQTPKYLVTQMGNDKSIKCEQNLGHDTMYWYKQDSKKFLKIMFSYNNKELIINETVPNRFSPKSPDKAHLNLHINSLELGDSAVYFCASSQGGRLQPQHFGDGTRLSIL.

This clonotype turned up a few times. The chain is built from TRBV5-1 and TRBJ1-3, with TRBD1 as a possible D gene (5 bases). V was clipped by 5 bases and J by 5 bases, with 14 bases between them. Germline V gives CDR1 SGHRS, CDR2 YFSETQ. The CDR3 totals 14 residues. CDR3 DNA sequence: TGCGCCAGCAGTTTCGACGGGACCCGAAACACCATATATTTT. It encodes CASSFDGTRNTIYF. Complete variable domain (other parts from reference TRBV5-1 and TRBJ1-3): KAGVTQTPRYLIKTRGQQVTLSCSPISGHRSVSWYQQTPGQGLQFLFEYFSETQRNKGNFPGRFSGRQFSNSRSEMNVSTLELGDSALYLCASSFDGTRNTIYFGEGSWLTVV.

This clonotype was detected a few times. V and J are TRBV3-1 and TRBJ2-5, with D possibly being TRBD1 or TRBD2 (5 bases each). This CDR3 region has 16 residues. Trimming cost V 0 bases and J 1 base, with 12 bases left between them. Looked up from germline, CDR1 is LGHDT and CDR2 is YNNKEL (reference sequence). The CDR3 here is CASSQEARGPQETQYF. DNA of the CDR3: TGTGCCAGCAGCCAAGAAGCACGGGGACCCCAAGAGACCCAGTACTTC.

This chain joins TRBV7-2 and TRBJ2-4, with a weak D call TRBD1 (5 bases). The CDR3 has 16 residues. The V end was cut by 2 bases, the J end by 0 bases, with 11 bases between. CDR1 and CDR2 (germline): SGHTA, FQGNSA. CDR3 amino acids: CASSLRTGLAKNIQYF. DNA for the CDR3: TGTGCCAGCAGCTTACGCACAGGCCTAGCCAAAAACATTCAGTACTTC.

CDR3 residues: CASIQGATWGGYTF. CDR3 DNA: TGTGCCAGCATTCAGGGCGCTACCTGGGGGGGCTACACCTTC. The chain carries TRBV28 and TRBJ1-2; the D gene is possibly TRBD1 (5 bases). Germline CDR1 is MDHEN and CDR2 is SYDVKM. The CDR3 sequence is 14 residues long. Trimming pared 7 bases from V and 8 bases from J, leaving 20 bases between.

The V gene is TRBV10-3, the J gene TRBJ2-4, with a possible D match to TRBD1 (6 bases). Deletions cut 9 bases from V and 6 bases from J, with 12 bases between. The germline V gene has CDR1 ENHRY and CDR2 SYGVKD. The CDR3 is 12 residues long. In nucleotides, the CDR3 is TGTGCCATTCGGACAGATGGAAACATTCAGTACTTC. Translating it yields CAIRTDGNIQYF.

This clonotype was seen at least ten times. The V and J genes are TRBV7-2 and TRBJ1-5, with D unresolved. The CDR3 is 13 amino acids. Germline V gives CDR1 SGHTA, CDR2 FQGNSA. V was clipped by 6 bases and J by 9 bases, with 15 bases between them. The CDR3 DNA reads as TGTGCCAGCAGTCCCTCCGGGCCTCGGCCCCAGCATTTT. Its protein is CASSPSGPRPQHF. The full variable domain, completed using reference TRBV7-2 and TRBJ1-5, is GAGVSQSPSNKVTEKGKDVELRCDPISGHTALYWYRQSLGQGLEFLIYFQGNSAPDKSGLPSDRFSAERTGGSVSTLTIQRTQQEDSAVYLCASSPSGPRPQHFGDGTRLSIL.

The V gene is TRBV7-3, the J gene TRBJ1-1, with D unresolved. The germline V and J ends were trimmed by 1 base and 3 bases, with 6 bases remaining between them. The germline CDR1 and CDR2 sequences are SGHTA and FQGTGA. The CDR3 spans 13 residues. The CDR3 loop is CASSLNADTEAFF. The CDR3, as DNA: TGTGCCAGCAGCTTAAATGCCGACACTGAAGCTTTCTTT.

Many counts were recorded for this clonotype. The V call is TRBV6-9, the J call TRBJ2-5; D is perhaps TRBD2 (7 bases). V was shortened by 3 bases and J by 2 bases, with 13 bases between the two germline ends. Germline values: CDR1 MNHGY, CDR2 SVAAGI. This CDR3 contains 15 residues. The CDR3 bases are TGTGCCAGCAGTTACGCAAGGGGGGGTCAAGAGACCCAGTACTTC. Translation gives CASSYARGGQETQYF.

This clonotype was counted many times. V usage is TRBV27 and J usage is TRBJ1-6; D is undetermined. V lost 7 bases to trimming and J lost 11 bases, with 3 bases between them. Germline CDR1 MNHEY, CDR2 SMNVEV (reference sequence). The length of the CDR3 is 9 residues. The chain's CDR3 is CASTAPLHF. CDR3 nucleotides: TGTGCCAGCACCGCACCCCTCCACTTT.

The V and J genes are TRBV20-1 and TRBJ2-2, with 8 bases lining up with TRBD2. The CDR3 is 14 residues long. The V gene's germline CDR1 is DFQATT and CDR2 SNEGSKA (reference sequence). V was pared by 6 bases and J by 6 bases, with 9 bases of the junction left unmatched. This CDR3 reads CSALRGGGSGELFF. DNA of the CDR3: TGCAGTGCCCTGAGGGGCGGGGGGTCCGGGGAGCTGTTTTTT.

This clonotype occurred many times. The J gene is TRBJ2-5, the V gene TRBV25-1, with a possible D match to TRBD2 (6 bases). This CDR3 is 14 amino acids long. The germline gives CDR1 MGHDK, CDR2 SYGVNS. The V end was cut by 4 bases, the J end by 3 bases, with 12 bases between. CDR3: CASSGGTFEETQYF. The CDR3 DNA sequence: TGTGCCAGCAGTGGTGGGACTTTTGAAGAGACCCAGTACTTC.

This clonotype was seen many times. The chain employs TRBV27 and TRBJ2-5; tentatively, D is TRBD1 (5 bases). Germline values: CDR1 MNHEY, CDR2 SMNVEV (reference sequence). This CDR3 contains 16 residues. The V end lost 3 bases, the J end lost 4 bases, and 18 bases lay between the germline ends. CDR3 in amino acids: CASSFHNQGPGETQYF. The CDR3 DNA reads as TGTGCCAGCAGTTTTCACAACCAGGGTCCGGGAGAGACCCAGTACTTC.

V and J are TRBV28 and TRBJ2-3; 8 bases agree with TRBD1. J gave up 1 base and V 8 bases, and 17 bases lay outside the gene matches. Germline CDR1 reads MDHEN; CDR2 reads SYDVKM. The CDR3 contains 18 residues. The CDR3 protein is CASGKRASRGPRTDTQYF. The CDR3 nucleotides are TGTGCCAGCGGAAAAAGGGCTAGCAGGGGGCCTCGCACAGATACGCAGTATTTT.

This clonotype has at least ten counts. The V gene is TRBV6-5, the J gene TRBJ1-5, with 10 bases fitting TRBD1. The CDR3 has 22 residues. Germline-derived CDR1 and CDR2 are MNHEY and SVGAGI. V trimming: 1 base; J trimming: 1 base; junction bases outside the gene matches: 19. The CDR3 nucleotides are TGTGCCAGCAGTTACTATGGCCCGTGGGACAGGGGAGGTTCGAGGAGCAATCAGCCCCAGCATTTT. It is translated as CASSYYGPWDRGGSRSNQPQHF.

In its sample, this clonotype was seen a few times. V and J are TRBV19 and TRBJ2-7; 8 bases are shared with TRBD1. J gave up 6 bases and V 4 bases, and 5 bases lay outside the gene matches. Germline V gene sequence: CDR1 LNHDA, CDR2 SQIVND (reference sequence). The CDR3 runs 13 residues. CDR3 DNA sequence: TGTGCCAGTAGTACGGACAGGGAAAGCGAGCAGTACTTC. This encodes CASSTDRESEQYF.